This TCR beta chain was profiled in a study of tumor-infiltrating lymphocytes in localized non-small cell lung cancer. At the level of the study: Some samples were collected after neoadjuvant chemotherapy; smokers, never-smokers and several histologies were included.

Per the germline V gene, CDR1 is MNHNY and CDR2 is SVGAGI (reference sequence). The CDR3 consists of 15 residues. Deletions cut 1 base from V and 0 bases from J, with 7 bases between. Clones were sequenced by immunoSEQ multiplex PCR, and TCRdb holds only the in-frame ones, with some missing. The top ten clones hold about a tenth of a sample with about 10,000 clones, 60% of them seen once. The TCR sequence derives from a human donor with non-small cell lung cancer. Sequenced input: uninvolved lung tissue not adjacent to the tumor. This chain connects TRBV6-6 to TRBJ1-5; TRBD1 might be the D (6 bases). The CDR3 loop is CASSYWGLSNQPQHF. In nucleotides, the CDR3 is TGTGCCAGCAGTTACTGGGGGCTTAGCAATCAGCCCCAGCATTTT.